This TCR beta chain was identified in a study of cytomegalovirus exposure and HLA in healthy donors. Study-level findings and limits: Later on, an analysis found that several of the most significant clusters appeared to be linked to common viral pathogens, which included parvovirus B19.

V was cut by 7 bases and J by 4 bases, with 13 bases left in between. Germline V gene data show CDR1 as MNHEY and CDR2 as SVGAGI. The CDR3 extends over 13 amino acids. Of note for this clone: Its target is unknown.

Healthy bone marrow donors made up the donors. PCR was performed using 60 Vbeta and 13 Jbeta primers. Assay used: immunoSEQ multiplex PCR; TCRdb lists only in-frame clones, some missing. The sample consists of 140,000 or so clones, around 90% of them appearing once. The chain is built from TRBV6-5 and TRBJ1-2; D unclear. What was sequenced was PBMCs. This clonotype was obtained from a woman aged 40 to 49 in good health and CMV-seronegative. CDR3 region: CASTLQAGYGYTF. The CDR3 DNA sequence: TGTGCCAGCACTCTTCAGGCCGGCTATGGCTACACCTTC.